This TCR beta chain was profiled in a study of T cells in Graves' hyperthyroidism and ophthalmopathy. Concerning this clonotype itself: It may be a read error: a sequence one base away is much more abundant.

RNA transcripts gave rise to amplified TCR beta CDR3 regions. A set of HTBI primers served as the primers for a first-round RT-PCR of the TCR CDR3. TCRdb re-derived calls from the multiplex PCR reads in MiXCR, one entry per CDR3 protein. The sample has hundreds of thousands of distinct CDR3 sequences; under 15% are singletons. Germline V lookup: CDR1 SNHLY, CDR2 FYNNEI. This CDR3 has 15 amino acids. The sequence was obtained from a woman in her late teens or twenties with Graves' hyperthyroidism. What was sequenced was blood. The chain uses TRBV2 and TRBJ1-1, with D perhaps TRBD1 (5 bases). The CDR3 region has the DNA TGTGCCAGCAGACAGGATTCGACAGTGAACACTGAAACTTTCTTT. Translation: CASRQDSTVNTETFF.